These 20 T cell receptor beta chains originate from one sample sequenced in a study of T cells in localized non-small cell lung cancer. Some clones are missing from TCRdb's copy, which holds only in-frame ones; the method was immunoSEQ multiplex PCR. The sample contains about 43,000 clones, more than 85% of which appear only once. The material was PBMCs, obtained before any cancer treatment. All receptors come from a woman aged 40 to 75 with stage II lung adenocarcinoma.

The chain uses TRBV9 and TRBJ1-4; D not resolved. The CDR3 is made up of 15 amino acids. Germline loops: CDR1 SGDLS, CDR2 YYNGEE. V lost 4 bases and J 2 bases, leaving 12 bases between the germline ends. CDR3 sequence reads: CASSPRLGTNEKLFF. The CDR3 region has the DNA TGTGCCAGCAGCCCTCGTTTGGGGACTAATGAAAAACTGTTTTTT.

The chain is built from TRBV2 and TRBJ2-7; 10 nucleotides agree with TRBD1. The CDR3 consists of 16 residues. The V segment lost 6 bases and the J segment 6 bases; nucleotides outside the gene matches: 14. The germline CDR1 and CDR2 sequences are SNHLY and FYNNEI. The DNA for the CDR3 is TGTGCCAGCAGGAAACCCCTGGACAGGGGGACTGTCGAGCAGTACTTC. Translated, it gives CASRKPLDRGTVEQYF.

CDR3 sequence: CASSYRRGTAGEKLFF. CDR3 nucleotides: TGTGCCAGCAGTTACCGACGGGGGACGGCGGGGGAAAAACTGTTTTTT. This sequence joins TRBV6-5 and TRBJ1-4; D may be TRBD1 (5 bases). CDR1 is MNHEY and CDR2 is SVGAGI in the germline V gene. With 2 bases removed from V and 8 bases from J, the gap between germline ends came to 18 bases. This CDR3 contains 16 residues.

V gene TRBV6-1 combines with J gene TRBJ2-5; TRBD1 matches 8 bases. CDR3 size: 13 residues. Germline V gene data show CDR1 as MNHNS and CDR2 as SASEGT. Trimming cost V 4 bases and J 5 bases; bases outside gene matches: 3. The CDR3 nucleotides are TGTGCCAGCAGTGTCGACAGGGGTGAGACCCAGTACTTC. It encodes CASSVDRGETQYF.

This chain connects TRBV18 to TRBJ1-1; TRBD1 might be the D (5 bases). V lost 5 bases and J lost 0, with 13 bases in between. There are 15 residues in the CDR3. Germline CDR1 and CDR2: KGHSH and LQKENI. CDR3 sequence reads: CASSIGEIMNTEAFF. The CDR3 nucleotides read TGTGCCAGCTCAATAGGGGAGATCATGAACACTGAAGCTTTCTTT.

The CDR3: CAISESRGGMDEQFF. The CDR3 DNA reads TGTGCCATCAGTGAGTCGCGGGGGGGCATGGATGAGCAGTTCTTC. The chain employs TRBV10-3 and TRBJ2-1; 9 bases match TRBD2. Trimming cost V 0 bases and J 8 bases; bases outside gene matches: 5. The CDR3 runs 15 residues. CDR1 ENHRY and CDR2 SYGVKD come from the germline V gene.

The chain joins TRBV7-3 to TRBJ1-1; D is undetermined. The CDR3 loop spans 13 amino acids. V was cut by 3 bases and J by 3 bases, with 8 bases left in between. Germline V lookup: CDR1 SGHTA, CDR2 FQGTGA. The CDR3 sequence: CASSFLRDTEAFF. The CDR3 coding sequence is TGTGCCAGCAGCTTCCTGAGGGACACTGAAGCTTTCTTT.

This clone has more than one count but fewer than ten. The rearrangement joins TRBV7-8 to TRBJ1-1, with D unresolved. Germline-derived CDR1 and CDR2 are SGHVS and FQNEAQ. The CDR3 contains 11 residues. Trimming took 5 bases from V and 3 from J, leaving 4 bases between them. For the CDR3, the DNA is TGTGCCAGCAGCGTGCACACTGAAGCTTTCTTT. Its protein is CASSVHTEAFF. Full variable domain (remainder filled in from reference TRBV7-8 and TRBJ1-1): GAGVSQSPRYKVAKRGQDVALRCDPISGHVSLFWYQQALGQGPEFLTYFQNEAQLDKSGLPSDRFFAERPEGSVSTLKIQRTQQEDSAVYLCASSVHTEAFFGQGTRLTVV.

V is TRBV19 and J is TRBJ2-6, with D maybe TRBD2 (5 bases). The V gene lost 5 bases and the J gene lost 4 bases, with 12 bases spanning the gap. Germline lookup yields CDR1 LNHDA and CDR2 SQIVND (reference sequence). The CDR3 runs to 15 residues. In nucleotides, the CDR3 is TGTGCCAGTAGTCAAGAGAGGGTGGGGGCCAACGTCCTGACTTTC. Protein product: CASSQERVGANVLTF.

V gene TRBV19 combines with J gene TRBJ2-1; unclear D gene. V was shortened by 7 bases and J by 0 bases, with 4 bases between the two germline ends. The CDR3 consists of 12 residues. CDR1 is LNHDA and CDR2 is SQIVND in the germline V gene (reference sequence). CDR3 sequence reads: CASTSSYNEQFF. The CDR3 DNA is TGTGCCAGTACGAGCTCCTACAATGAGCAGTTCTTC.

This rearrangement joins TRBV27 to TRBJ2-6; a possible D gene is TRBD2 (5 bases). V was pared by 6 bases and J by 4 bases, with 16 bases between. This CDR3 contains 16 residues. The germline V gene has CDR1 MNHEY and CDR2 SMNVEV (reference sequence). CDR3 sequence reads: CASRDGERSGANVLTF. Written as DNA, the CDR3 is TGTGCCAGCAGGGACGGGGAACGCTCGGGGGCCAACGTCCTGACTTTC.

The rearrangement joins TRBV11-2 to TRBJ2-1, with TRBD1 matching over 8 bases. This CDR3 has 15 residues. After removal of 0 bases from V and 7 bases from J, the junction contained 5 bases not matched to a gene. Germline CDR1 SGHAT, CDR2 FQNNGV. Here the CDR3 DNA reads TGTGCCAGCAGCTTAGAGGCAGGGGGCTGGAATGAGCAGTTCTTC. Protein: CASSLEAGGWNEQFF.

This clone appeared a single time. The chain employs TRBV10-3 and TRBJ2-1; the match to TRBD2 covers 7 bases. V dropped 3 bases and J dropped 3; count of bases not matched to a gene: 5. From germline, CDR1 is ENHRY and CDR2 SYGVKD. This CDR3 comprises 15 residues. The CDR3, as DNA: TGTGCCATCAGTGAACGCGGGACTATCTACAATGAGCAGTTCTTC. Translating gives CAISERGTIYNEQFF.

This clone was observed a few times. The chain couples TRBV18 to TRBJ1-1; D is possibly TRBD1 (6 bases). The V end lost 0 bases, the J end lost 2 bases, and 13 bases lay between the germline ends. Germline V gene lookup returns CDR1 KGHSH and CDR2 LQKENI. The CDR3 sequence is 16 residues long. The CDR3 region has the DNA TGTGCCAGCTCACCACCGTCCAGGGGTTCTAACACTGAAGCTTTCTTT. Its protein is CASSPPSRGSNTEAFF.

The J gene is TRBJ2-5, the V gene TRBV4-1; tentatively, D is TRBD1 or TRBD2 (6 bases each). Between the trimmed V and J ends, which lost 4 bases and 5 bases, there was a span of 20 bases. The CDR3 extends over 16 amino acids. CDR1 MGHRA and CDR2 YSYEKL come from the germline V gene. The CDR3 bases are TGCGCCAGCAGCCCCGAGGGGGGTCCCTCACGGGAGACCCAGTACTTC. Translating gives CASSPEGGPSRETQYF.

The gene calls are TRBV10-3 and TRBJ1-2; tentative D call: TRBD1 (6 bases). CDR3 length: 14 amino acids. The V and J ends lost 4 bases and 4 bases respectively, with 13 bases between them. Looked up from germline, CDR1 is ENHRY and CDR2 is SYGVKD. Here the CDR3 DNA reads TGTGCCATCAGTGCCGCAGGGGAGAGCTATGGCTACACCTTC. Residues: CAISAAGESYGYTF.

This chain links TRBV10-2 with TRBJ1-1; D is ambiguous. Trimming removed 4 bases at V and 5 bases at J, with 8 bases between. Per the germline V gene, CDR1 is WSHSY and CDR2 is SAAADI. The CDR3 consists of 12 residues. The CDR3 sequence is CASSALGTEAFF. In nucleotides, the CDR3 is TGCGCCAGCAGTGCTCTGGGGACTGAAGCTTTCTTT.

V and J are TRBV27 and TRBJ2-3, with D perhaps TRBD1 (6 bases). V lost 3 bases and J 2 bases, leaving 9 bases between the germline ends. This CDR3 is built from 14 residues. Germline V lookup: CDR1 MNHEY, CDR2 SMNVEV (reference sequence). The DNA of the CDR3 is TGTGCCAGCAGTTTGGGGACACCCACAGATACGCAGTATTTT. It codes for CASSLGTPTDTQYF.

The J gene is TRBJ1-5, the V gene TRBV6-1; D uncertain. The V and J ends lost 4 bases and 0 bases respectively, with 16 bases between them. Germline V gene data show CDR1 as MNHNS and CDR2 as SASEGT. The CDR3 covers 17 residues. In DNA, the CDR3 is TGTGCCAGCAGTGGGTCAGATAACAGCTATAGCAATCAGCCCCAGCATTTT. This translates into CASSGSDNSYSNQPQHF.

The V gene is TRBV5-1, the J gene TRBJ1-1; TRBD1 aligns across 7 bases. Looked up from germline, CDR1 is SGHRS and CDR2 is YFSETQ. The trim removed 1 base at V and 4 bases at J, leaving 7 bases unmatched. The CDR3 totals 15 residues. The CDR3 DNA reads TGCGCCAGCAGCTTGAATAGAGGGGGCATCACTGAAGCTTTCTTT. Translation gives CASSLNRGGITEAFF.